This paragraph covers one T cell receptor (beta chain) sequence. This sample was taken from a study of blood T cell repertoires in COVID-19. Here immunoSEQ multiplex PCR was the method, and the copy in TCRdb shows in-frame clones only, minus some. Among over 450,000 clones, 80% to 90% were seen once, and the ten largest hold approximately 0.9%. Germline lookup yields CDR1 SNHLY and CDR2 FYNNEI. The CDR3 length is 11 residues. Trimming shortened V by 6 bases and J by 8 bases, and 10 bases separated the two germline ends. This receptor was obtained from a man aged 18 to 30 with COVID-19, enrolled during active disease. Sequencing was performed on peripheral blood. The rearrangement uses TRBV2 and TRBJ1-2, with no clear D. CDR3: CASRETNGYTF. CDR3 DNA: TGTGCCAGCAGGGAGACTAACGGCTACACCTTC. The variable domain in full, completed from reference TRBV2 and TRBJ1-2, reads EPEVTQTPSHQVTQMGQEVILRCVPISNHLYFYWYRQILGQKVEFLVSFYNNEISEKSEIFDDQFSVERPDGSNFTLKIRSTKLEDSAMYFCASRETNGYTFGSGTRLTVV.